This T cell receptor (beta chain) was identified during a study of blood T cell repertoires in COVID-19. For the study at large: Sites in the United States, Italy and Spain provided acute and convalescent COVID-19 samples.

In the source study's methods: Amplification of reference gene primers provided the estimated nucleated cell counts. The method was immunoSEQ multiplex PCR; TCRdb's version includes in-frame clones alone and lacks a portion of them. Clone size and the V and J calls come from that table; the DNA yielded D and trimming. The sample has about 75,000 clones, roughly 91% seen once; the top ten hold roughly 20%. Trimming removed 1 base from V and 2 bases from J, with 12 bases in between. The CDR3 runs to 16 residues. Germline lookup yields CDR1 SGHTA and CDR2 FQGNSA. The sequenced sample consisted of peripheral blood. The receptor was derived from a human donor in a cohort sampled during active COVID-19. The chain uses TRBV7-2 and TRBJ1-3; D possibly corresponds to TRBD1 (6 bases). CDR3 nucleotides: TGTGCCAGCAGCTTAGTCGCAGGGGCTGCTGGAAACACCATATATTTT. As protein: CASSLVAGAAGNTIYF.